The 25 T cell receptor beta chains below all came from one sample that was sequenced in a study of blood T cell repertoires in COVID-19. The table came from immunoSEQ multiplex PCR; TCRdb's copy has only in-frame clones and leaves some out. This sample has about 150,000 clones, with over 80% found just once. Input material: peripheral blood. The receptors were sampled from a man older than 75 with acute or convalescent COVID-19.

The rearrangement uses TRBV6-4 and TRBJ2-3, with D unresolved. V was cut by 5 bases and J by 7 bases, with 7 bases left in between. Germline CDR1 MRHNA, CDR2 SNTAGT. There are 11 residues in the CDR3. CDR3 sequence reads: CASSNSNTQYF. In nucleotides, the CDR3 is TGTGCCAGCAGTAATAGTAATACGCAGTATTTT.

This clone has just a few counts. This sequence joins TRBV5-6 and TRBJ1-3; D gene ambiguous. Germline CDR1 SGHDT, CDR2 YYEEEE. Trimming stripped 1 base from V and 4 bases from J, with 12 bases between. The CDR3 is 15 amino acids. CDR3 coding DNA: TGTGCCAGCAGCTTGAATCGAGGAGGAGGAAACACCATATATTTT. Its protein product is CASSLNRGGGNTIYF.

The gene calls are TRBV5-1 and TRBJ2-7; D might be TRBD2 (6 bases). From germline, CDR1 is SGHRS and CDR2 YFSETQ. Trimming took off 4 bases at V and 6 bases at J, with 23 bases between the two ends. The CDR3 is 16 residues long. CDR3 region: CASSGGTRLRPFEQYF. CDR3 DNA: TGCGCCAGCAGCGGGGGGACCAGGCTGCGTCCTTTCGAGCAGTACTTC.

This clone was counted a few times. V gene TRBV19 combines with J gene TRBJ1-5; D unclear. Trimming removed 1 base at V and 3 bases at J, with 13 bases between. This CDR3 region has 16 residues. Looked up from germline, CDR1 is LNHDA and CDR2 is SQIVND (reference sequence). CDR3 coding DNA: TGTGCCAGTAGTATAGGAGGCCGAAACCTCAATCAGCCCCAGCATTTT. This translates into CASSIGGRNLNQPQHF.

The V gene is TRBV7-6, the J gene TRBJ2-5; D perhaps matches TRBD2 (6 bases). The CDR3 is made up of 16 amino acids. Trimming pared 2 bases from V and 1 base from J, leaving 14 bases between. The germline V gene encodes CDR1 SGHVS and CDR2 FNYEAQ. CDR3 residues: CASSLMGRESQETQYF. Written as DNA, the CDR3 is TGTGCCAGCAGCTTAATGGGTCGGGAGTCCCAAGAGACCCAGTACTTC. Full variable domain (outside the CDR3, taken from reference TRBV7-6 and TRBJ2-5): GAGVSQSPRYKVTKRGQDVALRCDPISGHVSLYWYRQALGQGPEFLTYFNYEAQQDKSGLPNDRFSAERPEGSISTLTIQRTEQRDSAMYRCASSLMGRESQETQYFGPGTRLLVL.

The J gene is TRBJ2-5, the V gene TRBV19, with D perhaps matching TRBD2 (7 bases). The V and J ends lost 5 bases and 4 bases respectively, with 11 bases between them. The CDR3 totals 13 residues. Germline assignment: CDR1 LNHDA and CDR2 SQIVND (reference sequence). CDR3 residues: CASSWGGGETQYF. The CDR3 coding sequence is TGTGCCAGTAGTTGGGGGGGCGGAGAGACCCAGTACTTC.

This chain links TRBV5-1 with TRBJ1-1, with TRBD1 matching over 8 bases. The CDR3 length is 16 residues. After removal of 4 bases from V and 1 base from J, the junction contained 9 bases not matched to a gene. Germline CDR1 is SGHRS and CDR2 is YFSETQ. The CDR3 DNA reads as TGCGCCAGCAGCATCGGTTGGACAGGGAGGAACACTGAAGCTTTCTTT. It yields the protein CASSIGWTGRNTEAFF. Looking up the rest from reference TRBV5-1 and TRBJ1-1 gives the full variable domain: KAGVTQTPRYLIKTRGQQVTLSCSPISGHRSVSWYQQTPGQGLQFLFEYFSETQRNKGNFPGRFSGRQFSNSRSEMNVSTLELGDSALYLCASSIGWTGRNTEAFFGQGTRLTVV.

Written as DNA, the CDR3 is TGTGCCAGCAGCTTGGCTGTCGGACTTAGCTATGGCTACACCTTC. This sequence encodes CASSLAVGLSYGYTF. The chain employs TRBV5-6 and TRBJ1-2; D is ambiguous. V shed 0 bases and J shed 4 bases, with 13 bases lying between them. Germline V gene data show CDR1 as SGHDT and CDR2 as YYEEEE. The CDR3 has 15 amino acids.

This clone was recorded once. The chain is built from TRBV5-4 and TRBJ2-5; 9 nucleotides agree with TRBD2. The trim removed 0 bases at V and 4 bases at J, leaving 1 base unmatched. In germline, CDR1 is SGHNT, CDR2 YYREEE (reference sequence). This CDR3 spans 14 amino acids. CDR3 in amino acids: CASSLERGAETQYF. Written as DNA, the CDR3 is TGTGCCAGCAGCTTGGAGCGGGGGGCAGAGACCCAGTACTTC.

The rearrangement links TRBV11-3 to TRBJ1-2; possible D gene TRBD1, 5 bases. The V end was cut by 0 bases, the J end by 3 bases, with 20 bases between. The CDR3 spans 18 residues. CDR1 is SGHNT and CDR2 is YENEEA in the germline V gene. Written as DNA, the CDR3 is TGTGCCAGCAGCTTAGAACAGGTCTCGGGCCAGACGGACTATGGCTACACCTTC. Its protein is CASSLEQVSGQTDYGYTF.

Here the CDR3 reads CASRTTGGTSGEQYF. DNA for the CDR3: TGCGCCAGCCGCACGACAGGGGGCACATCGGGCGAGCAGTACTTC. The chain is built from TRBV5-1 and TRBJ2-7; 10 bases match TRBD1. V was pared by 7 bases and J by 6 bases, with 13 bases of the junction left unmatched. The CDR3 runs 15 residues. Per germline, CDR1 SGHRS and CDR2 YFSETQ.

J is TRBJ2-1 and V is TRBV7-2; 9 bases are shared with TRBD1. CDR1 is SGHTA, CDR2 FQGNSA, per germline. This CDR3 comprises 17 residues. V was pared by 5 bases and J by 6 bases, with 14 bases of the junction left unmatched. The CDR3 DNA follows: TGTGCCAGCAGCAAGACACCGGGACAGGGAGGGGGCAATGAGCAGTTCTTC. This sequence encodes CASSKTPGQGGGNEQFF.

J is TRBJ2-7 and V is TRBV7-9; 7 bases match TRBD1. The CDR3 sequence is 15 residues long. The germline CDR1 and CDR2 sequences are SEHNR and FQNEAQ (reference sequence). The V gene end was trimmed by 4 bases and the J gene end by 2 bases; junction bases not matched to a gene: 8. CDR3 protein: CASSSRVGTAYEQYF. CDR3 bases: TGTGCCAGCAGCTCCCGGGTGGGGACAGCCTACGAGCAGTACTTC.

The chain has TRBV7-2 and TRBJ1-1; D is uncertain. Germline-derived CDR1 and CDR2 are SGHTA and FQGNSA. The CDR3 has 11 amino acids. This CDR3 reads CAIQRNTEAFF. DNA of the CDR3: TGTGCTATTCAGCGGAACACTGAAGCTTTCTTT.

The J gene is TRBJ1-4, the V gene TRBV6-1; weak D call: TRBD1 (5 bases). The CDR3 sequence is 16 residues long. The V and J ends lost 2 bases and 3 bases respectively, with 13 bases between them. The germline V gene encodes CDR1 MNHNS and CDR2 SASEGT. CDR3 nucleotides: TGTGCCAGCAGTGAATTCCCCCGGGGGGCTAATGAAAAACTGTTTTTT. Translated, it gives CASSEFPRGANEKLFF.

This chain connects TRBV14 to TRBJ1-1, with TRBD1 identical over 9 bases. The CDR3 is 15 amino acids. Germline V gene sequence: CDR1 SGHDN, CDR2 FVKESK. Trimming removed 3 bases from V and 4 bases from J; junction bases left unmatched: 6. The CDR3 protein is CASSQHGGQGTEAFF. CDR3 coding DNA: TGTGCCAGCAGCCAGCACGGGGGACAGGGCACTGAAGCTTTCTTT. The entire variable domain, with the rest obtained from reference TRBV14 and TRBJ1-1, is as follows: EAGVTQFPSHSVIEKGQTVTLRCDPISGHDNLYWYRRVMGKEIKFLLHFVKESKQDESGMPNNRFLAERTGGTYSTLKVQPAELEDSGVYFCASSQHGGQGTEAFFGQGTRLTVV.

This chain joins TRBV2 and TRBJ2-2; 10 positions match TRBD1. Per the germline V gene, CDR1 is SNHLY and CDR2 is FYNNEI. The CDR3 consists of 15 residues. With V trimmed by 5 bases and J by 7 bases, 7 bases remained unmatched. The CDR3 DNA sequence: TGTGCCAGCAGTTCCCGGGACAGGGGTATCGGGGAGCTGTTTTTT. Its protein product is CASSSRDRGIGELFF.

This chain uses TRBV6-1 with TRBJ2-2; TRBD2 aligns across 7 bases. The CDR3 runs 18 residues. The junction had 11 bases not matched to a gene; V was cut back by 2 bases and J by 2 bases. Germline CDR1 and CDR2: MNHNS and SASEGT. The CDR3 is CASSEYKVGGPNTGELFF. CDR3 coding DNA: TGTGCCAGCAGTGAATATAAGGTGGGAGGGCCTAACACCGGGGAGCTGTTTTTT.

The genes are TRBV5-1 and TRBJ1-1; D not resolved. CDR3 size: 14 residues. The V end lost 0 bases, the J end lost 4 bases, and 10 bases lay between the germline ends. CDR1 and CDR2 (germline): SGHRS, YFSETQ. CDR3 in amino acids: CASSLGEFGTEAFF. CDR3 DNA: TGCGCCAGCAGCTTGGGGGAGTTCGGCACTGAAGCTTTCTTT.

V is TRBV2 and J is TRBJ2-1; 7 positions match TRBD2. The length of the CDR3 is 15 residues. Looked up from germline, CDR1 is SNHLY and CDR2 is FYNNEI. The V segment lost 3 bases and the J segment 0 bases; nucleotides outside the gene matches: 2. CDR3 loop: CASSEGGYSYNEQFF. The CDR3 DNA follows: TGTGCCAGCAGTGAGGGGGGGTACTCCTACAATGAGCAGTTCTTC. The full variable domain, its missing parts supplied by reference TRBV2 and TRBJ2-1, is EPEVTQTPSHQVTQMGQEVILRCVPISNHLYFYWYRQILGQKVEFLVSFYNNEISEKSEIFDDQFSVERPDGSNFTLKIRSTKLEDSAMYFCASSEGGYSYNEQFFGPGTRLTVL.

The chain couples TRBV3-1 (or the pseudogene TRBV3-2) to TRBJ2-1; 13 nucleotides align to TRBD2. Trimming at V came to 5 bases and at J to 4 bases, leaving 8 bases not matched to a gene. The germline CDR1 and CDR2 sequences are LGHDT and YNNKEL (reference sequence). The CDR3 length is 17 residues. Here the CDR3 DNA reads TGTGCCAGCAGCAACTATCTGACTAGCGGGGGGTACAATGAGCAGTTCTTC. Translated, it gives CASSNYLTSGGYNEQFF.

The chain links TRBV3-1 (or the pseudogene TRBV3-2) to TRBJ2-7; 10 bases align to TRBD1. Unmatched junction bases numbered 6, after V lost 2 bases and J lost 8 bases. Germline V gives CDR1 LGHDT, CDR2 YNNKEL (reference sequence). The CDR3 loop spans 14 amino acids. The CDR3: CASSQNMDRGKQYF. The CDR3 bases are TGTGCCAGCAGCCAAAACATGGACAGGGGGAAGCAGTACTTC.

The V call is TRBV18, the J call TRBJ2-2; D unresolved. Germline V CDR1 and CDR2: KGHSH, LQKENI. The V end lost 5 bases, the J end lost 6 bases, and 10 bases lay between the germline ends. This CDR3 has 13 amino acids. Here the CDR3 DNA reads TGTGCCAGCTCATATTCTGAGGCCGGGGAGCTGTTTTTT. As protein: CASSYSEAGELFF.

V usage is TRBV19 and J usage is TRBJ1-5; D gene uncertain. This CDR3 is 16 amino acids long. V was shortened by 5 bases and J by 6 bases, with 20 bases between the two germline ends. CDR1 LNHDA and CDR2 SQIVND come from the germline V gene (reference sequence). CDR3 amino acids: CASSQALMPYGQPQHF. For the CDR3, the DNA is TGTGCCAGTAGTCAAGCCTTGATGCCTTATGGTCAGCCCCAGCATTTT.

This clone occurred once. V usage is TRBV30 and J usage is TRBJ1-5; possibly TRBD1 for D (5 bases). CDR1 and CDR2 from the germline V gene are GTSNPN and SVGIG (reference sequence). CDR3 length equals 14 residues. V lost 8 bases to trimming and J lost 5 bases, with 19 bases between them. CDR3 nucleotides: TGTGCCCTCACAGAGGGGCGGGGGGATCAGCCCCAGCATTTT. This translates into CALTEGRGDQPQHF.